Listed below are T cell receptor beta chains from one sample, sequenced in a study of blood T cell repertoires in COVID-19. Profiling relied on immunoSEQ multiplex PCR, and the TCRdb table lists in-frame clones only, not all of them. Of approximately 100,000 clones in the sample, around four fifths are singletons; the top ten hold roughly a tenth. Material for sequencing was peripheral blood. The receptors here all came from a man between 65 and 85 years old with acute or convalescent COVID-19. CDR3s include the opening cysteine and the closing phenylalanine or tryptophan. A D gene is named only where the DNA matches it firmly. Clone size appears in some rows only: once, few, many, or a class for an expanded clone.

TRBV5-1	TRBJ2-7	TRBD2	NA	CASSLEASGRAYEQYF	TGCGCCAGCAGCTTGGAGGCTAGCGGGAGGGCCTACGAGCAGTACTTC
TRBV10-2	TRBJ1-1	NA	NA	CASSEQGNTEAFF	TGCGCCAGCAGTGAACAGGGGAACACTGAAGCTTTCTTT
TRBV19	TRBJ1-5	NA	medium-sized	CASANLGAHSNQPQHF	TGTGCCAGTGCTAATTTGGGGGCGCATAGCAATCAGCCCCAGCATTTT
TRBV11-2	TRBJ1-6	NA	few	CASSLGYQGTLHF	TGTGCCAGCAGCTTAGGGTATCAGGGCACCCTCCACTTT
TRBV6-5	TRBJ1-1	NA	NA	CASSHNRVAFF	TGTGCCAGCAGCCATAACAGGGTGGCTTTCTTT
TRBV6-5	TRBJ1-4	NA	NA	CASVREGGEKLFF	TGTGCCAGCGTCAGGGAAGGGGGAGAAAAACTGTTTTTT
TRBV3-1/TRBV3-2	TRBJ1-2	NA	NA	CASSQQEAAMSGYTF	TGTGCCAGCAGCCAACAGGAGGCGGCCATGAGCGGCTACACCTTC
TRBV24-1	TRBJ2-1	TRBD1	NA	CATSDQTGASYNEQFF	TGTGCCACCAGTGACCAGACAGGGGCGTCCTACAATGAGCAGTTCTTC
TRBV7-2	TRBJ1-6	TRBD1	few	CASSLRDRGPQVGSPLHF	TGTGCCAGCAGCTTAAGGGACAGGGGCCCCCAGGTCGGCTCACCCCTCCACTTT
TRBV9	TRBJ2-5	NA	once	CASSLGRQETQYF	TGTGCCAGCAGCTTAGGGAGGCAAGAGACCCAGTACTTC
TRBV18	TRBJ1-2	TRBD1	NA	CASSATGGGITNYGYTF	TGTGCCAGCTCAGCCACAGGGGGCGGAATTACTAACTATGGCTACACCTTC
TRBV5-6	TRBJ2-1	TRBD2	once	CASSLAGGRNYNEQFF	TGTGCCAGCAGCTTAGCGGGAGGTAGAAACTACAATGAGCAGTTCTTC
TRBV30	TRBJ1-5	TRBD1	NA	CAWSFPTGGNQPQHF	TGTGCCTGGAGTTTCCCCACAGGGGGTAATCAGCCCCAGCATTTT
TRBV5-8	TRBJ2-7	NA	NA	CASTKTGPSYEQYF	TGTGCCAGCACCAAAACAGGGCCTTCCTACGAGCAGTACTTC
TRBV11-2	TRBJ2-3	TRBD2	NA	CASSTSGGSTDTQYF	TGTGCCAGCAGCACTAGCGGGGGGAGCACAGATACGCAGTATTTT
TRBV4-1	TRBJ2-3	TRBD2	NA	CASSQHRLAGITDTQYF	TGCGCCAGCAGCCAACACCGACTAGCGGGGATCACAGATACGCAGTATTTT
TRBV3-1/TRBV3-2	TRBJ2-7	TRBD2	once	CASSQDASGNEQYF	TGTGCCAGCAGCCAAGACGCTAGCGGGAACGAGCAGTACTTC
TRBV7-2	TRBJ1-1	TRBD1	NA	CASSPGTGFNEAFF	TGTGCCAGCAGCCCGGGGACAGGGTTCAATGAAGCTTTCTTT
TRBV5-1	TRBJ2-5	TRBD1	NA	CASSLDRGVQETQYF	TGCGCCAGCAGCTTAGACAGGGGGGTTCAAGAGACCCAGTACTTC